This paragraph covers one TCR beta chain sequence. This specimen belongs to a study of T-cell reconstitution after alpha-beta-depleted transplantation in children. Using unique molecular identifiers, the investigators prepared the TCRbeta library. TCRdb reanalysed the PCR reads using MiXCR and keeps one entry per CDR3 protein. The data contain about 1,000,000 distinct CDR3 sequences, less than 30% of them seen just once; the ten biggest clones take up over 25%. Looked up from germline, CDR1 is SNHLY and CDR2 is FYNNEI. The CDR3 consists of 16 residues. Trimming cost V 6 bases and J 0 bases, with 12 bases left between them.

The clonotype was recovered from a boy younger than two who had a stem cell transplant for SCID, so the T cells may come from the graft donor. This chain uses TRBV2 with TRBJ2-6; no clear D. The specimen was PBMCs, mostly from graft donor cells, collected 360 days after TCRalphabeta/CD19-depleted stem cell transplant. CDR3 nucleotide sequence: TGTGCCAGCAGCGTGGGCCGCCTCTCTGGGGCCAACGTCCTGACTTTC. This gives the protein CASSVGRLSGANVLTF.